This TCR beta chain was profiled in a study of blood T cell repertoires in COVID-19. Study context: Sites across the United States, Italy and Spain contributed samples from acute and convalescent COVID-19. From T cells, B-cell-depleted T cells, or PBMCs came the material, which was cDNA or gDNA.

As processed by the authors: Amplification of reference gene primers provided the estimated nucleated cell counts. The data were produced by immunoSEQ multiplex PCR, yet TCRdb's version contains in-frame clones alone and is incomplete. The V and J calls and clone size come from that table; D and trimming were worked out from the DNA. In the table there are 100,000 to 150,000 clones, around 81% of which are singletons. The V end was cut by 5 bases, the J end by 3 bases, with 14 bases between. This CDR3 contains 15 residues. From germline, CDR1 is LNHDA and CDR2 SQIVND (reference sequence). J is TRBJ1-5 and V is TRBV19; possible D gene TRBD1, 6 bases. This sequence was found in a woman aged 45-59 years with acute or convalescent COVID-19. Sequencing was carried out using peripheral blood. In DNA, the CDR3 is TGTGCCAGTAGTGCCCCCAGGGACAACAATCAGCCCCAGCATTTT. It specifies CASSAPRDNNQPQHF.